This entry lists 11 T cell receptor beta chains sequenced from one sample in a study of T cell responses to AZD1222 COVID-19 vaccine. Produced via immunoSEQ multiplex PCR; TCRdb's table is partial and in-frame only. Among some 170,000 clones listed, roughly 89% were seen once. Sequences were derived from peripheral blood, sampled on day 0 of AZD1222 vaccination. The receptors come from an adult in good health.

V is TRBV14 and J is TRBJ2-3, with TRBD2 matching 13 bases. The CDR3 has 17 residues. CDR1 is SGHDN and CDR2 is FVKESK in the germline V gene. V dropped 4 bases and J dropped 0; count of bases not matched to a gene: 4. DNA of the CDR3: TGTGCCAGCAGCCGGACTAGCGGGGGTGCTAGCACAGATACGCAGTATTTT. This translates into CASSRTSGGASTDTQYF.

The chain links TRBV5-3 to TRBJ2-1; D unclear. TRBV5-3 is annotated as an ORF whose role is uncertain. This CDR3 spans 12 amino acids. V shed 2 bases and J shed 7 bases, with 7 bases lying between them. The CDR3 DNA reads TGTGCCAGAAGCTTTTGGTCAAATGAGCAGTTCTTC. It yields the protein CARSFWSNEQFF.

The V gene is TRBV11-2, the J gene TRBJ1-1; D unresolved. Trimming removed 1 base at V and 4 bases at J, with 1 base between. The CDR3 is made up of 11 amino acids. Germline assignment: CDR1 SGHAT and CDR2 FQNNGV. Here the CDR3 DNA reads TGTGCCAGCAGCTTAGGCACTGAAGCTTTCTTT. This gives the protein CASSLGTEAFF.

The rearrangement links TRBV28 to TRBJ2-3, with a possible D match to TRBD1 (6 bases). Trimming pared 6 bases from V and 4 bases from J, leaving 17 bases between. Germline V lookup: CDR1 MDHEN, CDR2 SYDVKM. CDR3 size: 15 residues. In nucleotides, the CDR3 is TGTGCCAGCAGGGGACAAGCAACAGAGGCAGATACGCAGTATTTT. Protein product: CASRGQATEADTQYF.

This clone was detected a few times. The CDR3 DNA sequence: TGTGCCAGCAGTGACGGCTACGAGCAGTACGTC. Its protein is CASSDGYEQYV. The chain combines TRBV12-3 or TRBV12-4 with TRBJ2-7, with D uncertain. V lost 5 bases, J lost 3 bases, and 5 bases lay in between. The CDR3 has 11 amino acids.

This chain uses TRBV11-2 with TRBJ1-2; no definite D call. The CDR3 runs to 14 residues. V was clipped by 1 base and J by 0 bases, with 6 bases between them. In germline, CDR1 is SGHAT, CDR2 FQNNGV. The CDR3 sequence: CASSLGFANYGYTF. For the CDR3, the DNA is TGTGCCAGCAGCTTAGGGTTCGCTAACTATGGCTACACCTTC.

This clone was detected only a few times. The chain has TRBV9 and TRBJ1-2; the match to TRBD1 covers 10 bases. There are 15 residues in the CDR3. Germline CDR1 SGDLS, CDR2 YYNGEE. V trimming: 3 bases; J trimming: 4 bases; junction bases outside the gene matches: 6. The CDR3 protein is CASSATGGNSYGYTF. CDR3 nucleotide sequence: TGTGCCAGCAGCGCGACAGGGGGCAACAGCTATGGCTACACCTTC.

This chain links TRBV24-1 with TRBJ2-1; D ambiguous. The CDR3 is 17 residues long. V was shortened by 0 bases and J by 0 bases, with 11 bases between the two germline ends. Germline assignment: CDR1 KGHDR and CDR2 SFDVKD. As DNA, the CDR3 is TGTGCCACCAGTGATTTGGGCGACCCGAGCTCCTACAATGAGCAGTTCTTC. This gives the protein CATSDLGDPSSYNEQFF.

The V call is TRBV30, the J call TRBJ1-5; 8 bases map to TRBD1. The CDR3 extends over 14 amino acids. The germline CDR1 and CDR2 sequences are GTSNPN and SVGIG (reference sequence). With 8 bases clipped from V and 3 bases from J, the junction kept 9 bases outside the gene matches. DNA for the CDR3: TGTGCCGCCAAGGACAGGGATTTCAATCAGCCCCAGCATTTT. Amino acid sequence: CAAKDRDFNQPQHF.

V is TRBV5-1 and J is TRBJ1-5; no clear D. V lost 0 bases to trimming and J lost 5 bases, with 9 bases between them. The CDR3 has 14 amino acids. CDR1 is SGHRS and CDR2 is YFSETQ in the germline V gene. The CDR3 DNA is TGCGCCAGCAGCTTGGCCGGGCAGGATCAGCCCCAGCATTTT. Its translation is CASSLAGQDQPQHF.

The chain has TRBV28 and TRBJ1-5; D remains unclear. There are 12 residues in the CDR3. The germline gives CDR1 MDHEN, CDR2 SYDVKM. The V end lost 6 bases, the J end lost 5 bases, and 8 bases lay between the germline ends. The chain's CDR3 is CASRKGYQPQHF. The CDR3 DNA follows: TGTGCCAGCAGAAAAGGGTATCAGCCCCAGCATTTT.